The next 23 T cell receptor beta chains were all read from a single sample in a study of blood T cell repertoires in COVID-19. TCRdb's copy holds only in-frame clones and misses some; the assay was immunoSEQ multiplex PCR. Seen here are 180,000 or so clones, roughly 86% observed once, and the top ten hold 5.5% to 8.5%. The sequenced sample consisted of peripheral blood. These receptors originate from a woman aged 80 or older in a cohort sampled during active or convalescent COVID-19.

This clone was seen once. The V call is TRBV28, the J call TRBJ1-1; D unresolved. The germline V and J ends were trimmed by 2 bases and 3 bases, with 13 bases remaining between them. Germline V gene lookup returns CDR1 MDHEN and CDR2 SYDVKM. This CDR3 contains 15 residues. The CDR3 loop reads CASSLGGSLDTEAFF. The CDR3 DNA reads TGTGCCAGCAGTTTAGGCGGGAGTTTGGACACTGAAGCTTTCTTT. Full variable domain (remainder filled in from reference TRBV28 and TRBJ1-1): DVKVTQSSRYLVKRTGEKVFLECVQDMDHENMFWYRQDPGLGLRLIYFSYDVKMKEKGDIPEGYSVSREKKERFSLILESASTNQTSMYLCASSLGGSLDTEAFFGQGTRLTVV.

The chain couples TRBV10-3 to TRBJ1-4; the D is unclear. The CDR3 sequence is 14 residues long. Per germline, CDR1 ENHRY and CDR2 SYGVKD. V was cut by 5 bases and J by 0 bases, with 7 bases left in between. The CDR3 DNA reads as TGTGCCATCAGTCCCAGTGCAACTAATGAAAAACTGTTTTTT. This encodes CAISPSATNEKLFF.

This rearrangement joins TRBV10-3 to TRBJ2-1, with TRBD2 as a possible D gene (5 bases). There are 14 residues in the CDR3. Trimming removed 5 bases at V and 7 bases at J, with 15 bases between. Germline CDR1 reads ENHRY; CDR2 reads SYGVKD. The CDR3 protein is CAISNPRGSNEQFF. The DNA of the CDR3 is TGTGCCATCAGTAATCCTAGAGGGTCTAATGAGCAGTTCTTC.

This clone was detected a few times. The CDR3 loop reads CASSQRDRGHNEQFF. The CDR3 DNA sequence: TGTGCCAGCAGCCAACGGGACAGGGGCCACAATGAGCAGTTCTTC. The chain uses TRBV3-1 (or the pseudogene TRBV3-2) and TRBJ2-1; 10 bases map to TRBD1. The junction had 3 bases not matched to a gene; V was cut back by 2 bases and J by 5 bases. This CDR3 is 15 amino acids long. Germline V gene data show CDR1 as LGHDT and CDR2 as YNNKEL (reference sequence).

The V and J genes are TRBV10-2 and TRBJ2-2; no firm D call. Germline CDR1 is WSHSY and CDR2 is SAAADI. Trimming took 2 bases from V and 8 from J, leaving 9 bases between them. This CDR3 has 13 amino acids. CDR3 DNA: TGCGCCAGCAGTGAGCTTAGTCGTGGGGAGCTGTTTTTT. Protein: CASSELSRGELFF.

In its sample, this clone was seen a few times. V and J are TRBV6-2 or TRBV6-3 and TRBJ1-5; D remains ambiguous. This CDR3 has 14 amino acids. Germline CDR1 and CDR2: MNHEY and SVGEGT. Trimming pared 2 bases from V and 6 bases from J, leaving 11 bases between. The CDR3 region has the DNA TGTGCCAGCAGTTACAGGGAGCGGGGTCAGCCCCAGCATTTT. Protein: CASSYRERGQPQHF.

CDR3 in amino acids: CASSWTSGNYNEQFF. The DNA of the CDR3 is TGTGCCAGCAGCTGGACTAGCGGGAACTACAATGAGCAGTTCTTC. V is TRBV11-2 and J is TRBJ2-1; the match to TRBD2 covers 12 bases. There are 15 residues in the CDR3. V lost 4 bases and J lost 3; bases outside the gene matches: 1. Looked up from germline, CDR1 is SGHAT and CDR2 is FQNNGV. The full variable domain, completed using reference TRBV11-2 and TRBJ2-1, is EAGVAQSPRYKIIEKRQSVAFWCNPISGHATLYWYQQILGQGPKLLIQFQNNGVVDDSQLPKDRFSAERLKGVDSTLKIQPAKLEDSAVYLCASSWTSGNYNEQFFGPGTRLTVL.

The sample holds a few counts of this clone. The CDR3 DNA reads TGTGCCAGCAGTCCACTTCAGACAGCTGGGTATGGCTACACCTTC. Protein product: CASSPLQTAGYGYTF. The chain uses TRBV6-5 and TRBJ1-2, with D possibly TRBD1 on 5 matching bases. The length of the CDR3 is 15 residues. From germline, CDR1 is MNHEY and CDR2 SVGAGI. V lost 5 bases to trimming and J lost 5 bases, with 18 bases between them.

The chain has TRBV19 and TRBJ2-3; TRBD2 agrees at 12 bases. Trimming took 5 bases from V and 4 from J; bases not matched to a gene: 7. The CDR3 has 16 amino acids. Germline V CDR1 and CDR2: LNHDA, SQIVND (reference sequence). DNA for the CDR3: TGTGCCAGTAGTGACCTTCTAGCGGGGGGGCCAGATACGCAGTATTTT. As protein: CASSDLLAGGPDTQYF.

In this sample, this clone is medium-sized. The chain links TRBV6-2 or TRBV6-3 to TRBJ2-6; D is unresolved. Trimming cost V 6 bases and J 2 bases, with 8 bases left between them. CDR1 is MNHEY and CDR2 is SVGEGT in the germline V gene. This CDR3 comprises 14 residues. The CDR3 loop reads CASSVVAGANVLTF. In nucleotides, the CDR3 is TGTGCCAGCAGCGTGGTAGCTGGGGCCAACGTCCTGACTTTC.

This clone was counted only a few times. This chain links TRBV18 with TRBJ2-7, with a weak D call TRBD1 (6 bases). Trimming left V 1 base short and J 4 bases short, with 14 bases between. CDR1 and CDR2 (germline): KGHSH, LQKENI. This CDR3 is built from 15 residues. CDR3 protein: CASSPLGQGLYEQYF. DNA of the CDR3: TGTGCCAGCTCACCACTCGGGCAGGGGTTATACGAGCAGTACTTC.

The chain has TRBV6-4 and TRBJ1-2, with 8 bases that match TRBD1. Germline loops: CDR1 MRHNA, CDR2 SNTAGT. Germline trimming cut 4 bases from V and 7 bases from J; bases unmatched to any gene: 11. This CDR3 has 15 amino acids. The CDR3 here is CASSAQPGGSSGYTF. In DNA, the CDR3 is TGTGCCAGCAGTGCCCAACCAGGGGGCTCGTCTGGCTACACCTTC.

Turning to this clone: This specimen includes other DNA sequences encoding the same CDR3. The V and J genes are TRBV9 and TRBJ1-5; D gene unclear. The V gene's germline CDR1 is SGDLS and CDR2 YYNGEE. This CDR3 has 14 amino acids. V was pared by 0 bases and J by 1 base, with 5 bases between. The CDR3 sequence is CASSVDGSNQPQHF. CDR3 bases: TGTGCCAGCAGCGTAGACGGGAGCAATCAGCCCCAGCATTTT.

The rearrangement joins TRBV4-1 to TRBJ1-2; D is perhaps TRBD1 (5 bases). V shed 6 bases and J shed 0 bases, with 17 bases lying between them. The germline CDR1 and CDR2 sequences are MGHRA and YSYEKL. The CDR3 loop spans 16 amino acids. The CDR3 DNA sequence: TGCGCCAGCAGTCAACCTAACAGGAAGACTAACTATGGCTACACCTTC. Protein product: CASSQPNRKTNYGYTF.

V is TRBV2 and J is TRBJ1-1, with D possibly being TRBD1 (5 bases). The germline V and J ends were trimmed by 5 bases and 2 bases, with 9 bases remaining between them. This CDR3 contains 13 residues. From germline, CDR1 is SNHLY and CDR2 FYNNEI. In nucleotides, the CDR3 is TGTGCCAGCAGTTATACAGGCAACACTGAAGCTTTCTTT. It translates to CASSYTGNTEAFF. Using reference TRBV2 and TRBJ1-1 for the parts outside the CDR3, the full variable domain is EPEVTQTPSHQVTQMGQEVILRCVPISNHLYFYWYRQILGQKVEFLVSFYNNEISEKSEIFDDQFSVERPDGSNFTLKIRSTKLEDSAMYFCASSYTGNTEAFFGQGTRLTVV.

In DNA form, the CDR3 reads TGTGCCAGCTCACTCCGCGGGACAGGGGAGACCCAGTACTTC. Encoded protein: CASSLRGTGETQYF. The J gene is TRBJ2-5, the V gene TRBV18, with 9 bases matching TRBD1. Germline loops: CDR1 KGHSH, CDR2 LQKENI. After removal of 4 bases from V and 5 bases from J, the junction contained 5 bases not matched to a gene. The CDR3 length is 14 residues.

The chain combines TRBV18 with TRBJ1-1; maybe TRBD1 (6 bases). Trimming took 8 bases from V and 7 from J, leaving 17 bases between them. The germline V gene encodes CDR1 KGHSH and CDR2 LQKENI. The CDR3 is 13 amino acids. The CDR3 protein is CASLGGGQYEAFF. The CDR3 DNA reads TGTGCCAGCCTTGGCGGGGGGCAGTATGAAGCTTTCTTT.

In this sample, this clone turned up once. This chain links TRBV6-5 with TRBJ1-5; D gene uncertain. The CDR3 consists of 14 residues. Germline V gene data show CDR1 as MNHEY and CDR2 as SVGAGI. Trimming stripped 6 bases from V and 3 bases from J, with 12 bases between. The CDR3: CASSSGVSNQPQHF. For the CDR3, the DNA is TGTGCCAGCAGCTCCGGGGTCTCCAATCAGCCCCAGCATTTT.

V gene TRBV12-3 or TRBV12-4 combines with J gene TRBJ1-2, with D possibly matching TRBD1 (6 bases). Trimming shortened V by 10 bases and J by 3 bases, and 9 bases separated the two germline ends. The CDR3 totals 11 residues. CDR3 sequence: CATSGDYGYTF. CDR3 DNA sequence: TGTGCCACCTCAGGGGACTATGGCTACACCTTC.

In this sample, this clone turned up a few times. The chain carries TRBV5-1 and TRBJ2-3; 7 bases align to TRBD2. J lost 2 bases, V lost 5 bases, and 17 bases had no gene match. Germline V gives CDR1 SGHRS, CDR2 YFSETQ. This CDR3 has 18 residues. CDR3: CASRVGLFQRDDTDTQYF. The CDR3 bases are TGCGCCAGCAGAGTGGGGCTATTCCAGCGGGATGACACAGATACGCAGTATTTT.

The rearrangement joins TRBV19 to TRBJ1-2; D unresolved. V lost 3 bases, J lost 0 bases, and 14 bases lay in between. The CDR3 runs 16 residues. Germline V CDR1 and CDR2: LNHDA, SQIVND (reference sequence). In nucleotides, the CDR3 is TGTGCCAGTAGTATTCGAGGCAGACCGTCTAACTATGGCTACACCTTC. It translates to CASSIRGRPSNYGYTF.

This clone has at least ten counts. The V call is TRBV5-1, the J call TRBJ1-3, with a tentative D call TRBD1 (6 bases). CDR3 length: 16 residues. Trimming left V 3 bases short and J 0 bases short, with 13 bases between. CDR1 is SGHRS, CDR2 YFSETQ, per germline. CDR3: CASSSDSQSSGNTIYF. In DNA form, the CDR3 reads TGCGCCAGCAGCTCGGACAGCCAATCCTCTGGAAACACCATATATTTT.

The CDR3, as DNA: TGTGCCAGCAAAGGGACAGCTAATGAAAAACTGTTTTTT. Its translation is CASKGTANEKLFF. V is TRBV6-5 and J is TRBJ1-4; 7 nucleotides agree with TRBD1. Germline V gene data show CDR1 as MNHEY and CDR2 as SVGAGI. The CDR3 has 13 amino acids. The V gene end was trimmed by 7 bases and the J gene end by 3 bases; junction bases not matched to a gene: 2.